The 6 T cell receptor beta chains listed next were all sequenced from one sample in a study of PD-L1 blockade in urothelial cancer. The assay was immunoSEQ multiplex PCR, and TCRdb's table has in-frame clones only and misses some. The data show more than 35,000 clones, with approximately 92% seen just once and 8.3% held by the top ten. The sequencing here drew on PBMCs, taken around atezolizumab (anti-PD-L1) treatment. These receptors came from a man in his 70s with urothelial cancer.

The chain combines TRBV7-9 with TRBJ2-7; TRBD2 matches at 9 bases. There are 16 residues in the CDR3. The V and J ends lost 7 bases and 1 base, in that order; junction bases with no gene match: 11. Germline V gene sequence: CDR1 SEHNR, CDR2 FQNEAQ (reference sequence). The CDR3 is CASTVGPGLASYEQYF. CDR3 nucleotide sequence: TGTGCCAGCACCGTAGGGCCGGGACTAGCTTCCTACGAGCAGTACTTC.

V is TRBV5-4 and J is TRBJ1-2; 7 bases agree with TRBD1. CDR1 and CDR2 from the germline V gene are SGHNT and YYREEE (reference sequence). The CDR3 runs to 12 residues. The V and J ends lost 4 bases and 8 bases, in that order; junction bases with no gene match: 5. CDR3: CASSLDRVGYTF. The CDR3 DNA reads TGTGCCAGCAGCCTCGACAGGGTAGGCTACACCTTC.

J is TRBJ2-7 and V is TRBV29-1; D is unclear. In germline, CDR1 is SQVTM, CDR2 ANQGSEA. V lost 3 bases, J lost 2 bases, and 8 bases lay in between. The CDR3 totals 12 residues. The CDR3 nucleotides are TGCAGCGTTGATCTAGGCGCCTACGAGCAGTACTTC. It is translated as CSVDLGAYEQYF.

The rearrangement uses TRBV2 and TRBJ1-1; D unclear. This CDR3 has 16 residues. V gave up 3 bases and J gave up 0 bases, with 14 bases separating them. Germline values: CDR1 SNHLY, CDR2 FYNNEI. The CDR3 DNA reads as TGTGCCAGCAGTGAGGTGGCAGTTCTCATGAACACTGAAGCTTTCTTT. This encodes CASSEVAVLMNTEAFF. The entire variable domain, with the rest obtained from reference TRBV2 and TRBJ1-1, is as follows: EPEVTQTPSHQVTQMGQEVILRCVPISNHLYFYWYRQILGQKVEFLVSFYNNEISEKSEIFDDQFSVERPDGSNFTLKIRSTKLEDSAMYFCASSEVAVLMNTEAFFGQGTRLTVV.

The rearrangement uses TRBV9 and TRBJ2-1, with 10 bases that match TRBD2. CDR1 SGDLS and CDR2 YYNGEE come from the germline V gene. CDR3 length: 15 residues. Trimming took 5 bases from V and 4 from J; bases not matched to a gene: 6. The CDR3 coding sequence is TGTGCCAGCAGTGTTAGCGGGAGGAATTACAATGAGCAGTTCTTC. This encodes CASSVSGRNYNEQFF.

V usage is TRBV11-2 and J usage is TRBJ2-5, with 12 bases aligning to TRBD2. After removal of 1 base from V and 4 bases from J, the junction contained 1 base not matched to a gene. The CDR3 contains 15 residues. CDR1 and CDR2 (germline): SGHAT, FQNNGV. Here the CDR3 reads CASSLGLAGVETQYF. In DNA form, the CDR3 reads TGTGCCAGCAGCTTAGGACTAGCGGGAGTAGAGACCCAGTACTTC. The full variable domain, with the rest looked up from reference TRBV11-2 and TRBJ2-5, is EAGVAQSPRYKIIEKRQSVAFWCNPISGHATLYWYQQILGQGPKLLIQFQNNGVVDDSQLPKDRFSAERLKGVDSTLKIQPAKLEDSAVYLCASSLGLAGVETQYFGPGTRLLVL.